This entry lists 15 T cell receptor beta chains sequenced from one sample in a study of neurological immune-mediated disorders. The time point here: longitudinal time-point 2. TCRdb redid the calling of the 5' RACE reads with MiXCR, one entry per CDR3 protein. The sample includes under 100,000 distinct CDR3 sequences, less than 15% of them seen just once. Sequencing was performed on PBMCs. The receptors here all came from a female donor with HTLV-1-associated myelopathy (HAM/TSP).

V and J are TRBV9 and TRBJ2-5, with D unresolved. Trimming shortened V by 4 bases and J by 5 bases, and 9 bases separated the two germline ends. Per the germline V gene, CDR1 is SGDLS and CDR2 is YYNGEE. The CDR3 has 12 residues. This CDR3 is CASSRDDETQYF. DNA of the CDR3: TGTGCCAGCAGCAGGGATGACGAGACCCAGTACTTC.

This clonotype has ten or more counts. One end of the junction is discordant with germline, which a read error may explain. This rearrangement joins TRBV15 to TRBJ2-7; 7 bases are a match to TRBD1. CDR3 size: 13 residues. The germline V gene has CDR1 LNHNV and CDR2 YYDKDF (reference sequence). CDR3 sequence (DNA): TGTGCTACCAGCTTGAACAGGGGTGGCGAGCAGTACTTC. Translation: CATSLNRGGEQYF.

This clonotype has ten or more counts. The gene calls are TRBV20-1 and TRBJ1-5; D not resolved. Trimming removed 6 bases from V and 1 base from J, with 10 bases in between. CDR3 length equals 13 residues. Germline V gene sequence: CDR1 DFQATT, CDR2 SNEGSKA (reference sequence). The CDR3 here is CSALGSSNQPQHF. The CDR3 coding sequence is TGCAGTGCGTTAGGGAGCAGCAATCAGCCCCAGCATTTT.

The chain joins TRBV18 to TRBJ1-6, with 7 bases fitting TRBD1. CDR1 KGHSH and CDR2 LQKENI come from the germline V gene. Trimming cost V 8 bases and J 10 bases; bases outside gene matches: 11. The CDR3 loop spans 14 amino acids. The CDR3 is CASTPTGNESPLHF. CDR3 in DNA: TGTGCCAGCACTCCGACAGGGAATGAATCACCCCTCCACTTT.

This clonotype came up many times. This rearrangement joins TRBV2 to TRBJ2-2; 9 bases match TRBD1. CDR1 and CDR2 (germline): SNHLY, FYNNEI. V was clipped by 6 bases and J by 5 bases; unmatched bases: 4. The CDR3 consists of 14 residues. The CDR3 DNA reads TGTGCCAGCAGACAGGGGGCGGGGACCGGGGAGCTGTTTTTT. Translated: CASRQGAGTGELFF. Full variable domain (missing parts from reference TRBV2 and TRBJ2-2): EPEVTQTPSHQVTQMGQEVILRCVPISNHLYFYWYRQILGQKVEFLVSFYNNEISEKSEIFDDQFSVERPDGSNFTLKIRSTKLEDSAMYFCASRQGAGTGELFFGEGSRLTVL.

The sample holds many counts of this clonotype. The gene calls are TRBV6-1 and TRBJ2-7; D gene uncertain. Trimming took off 8 bases at V and 0 bases at J, with 11 bases between the two ends. The CDR3 is 13 residues long. The germline CDR1 and CDR2 sequences are MNHNS and SASEGT. This CDR3 is CASGVFSSYEQYF. The CDR3 DNA reads TGTGCCAGCGGGGTTTTTAGCTCCTACGAGCAGTACTTC.

The table lists this clonotype with many counts. The CDR3 here is CASSLSGKSPLHF. CDR3 bases: TGTGCCAGCAGTCTCTCAGGGAAATCACCCCTCCACTTT. This rearrangement joins TRBV28 to TRBJ1-6; D is possibly TRBD1 (5 bases). V gave up 5 bases and J gave up 10 bases, with 12 bases separating them. Germline lookup yields CDR1 MDHEN and CDR2 SYDVKM. CDR3 length: 13 amino acids.

This clonotype was picked up many times. The rearrangement links TRBV3-1 to TRBJ2-2; TRBD1 matches at 10 bases. CDR1 is LGHDT and CDR2 is YNNKEL in the germline V gene (reference sequence). The CDR3 covers 15 residues. V gave up 3 bases and J gave up 3 bases; unmatched junction bases: 1. The CDR3 region is CASSQGQGYTGELFF. The CDR3 DNA sequence: TGTGCCAGCAGCCAGGGACAGGGGTACACCGGGGAGCTGTTTTTT. The entire variable domain, with the rest obtained from reference TRBV3-1 and TRBJ2-2, is as follows: DTAVSQTPKYLVTQMGNDKSIKCEQNLGHDTMYWYKQDSKKFLKIMFSYNNKELIINETVPNRFSPKSPDKAHLNLHINSLELGDSAVYFCASSQGQGYTGELFFGEGSRLTVL.

At least ten counts were recorded for this clonotype. As DNA, the CDR3 is TGCGCCAGCAGCTTGGGGGGACAGGATGCCTACGAGCAGTACTTC. Protein product: CASSLGGQDAYEQYF. The chain is built from TRBV5-1 and TRBJ2-7; TRBD1 matches 8 bases. The V and J ends lost 0 bases and 2 bases, in that order; junction bases with no gene match: 4. CDR1 SGHRS and CDR2 YFSETQ come from the germline V gene. This CDR3 has 15 amino acids.

This chain joins TRBV7-2 and TRBJ2-3, with D possibly being TRBD2 (6 bases). This CDR3 contains 17 residues. Trimming removed 1 base at V and 2 bases at J, with 16 bases between. The germline V gene encodes CDR1 SGHTA and CDR2 FQGNSA. The CDR3 loop reads CASSLGRRGGITDTQYF. In DNA form, the CDR3 reads TGTGCCAGCAGCTTAGGTAGACGGGGAGGCATCACAGATACGCAGTATTTT.

The sample holds many counts of this clonotype. The chain uses TRBV10-3 and TRBJ1-3, with TRBD1 matching 7 bases. This CDR3 comprises 15 residues. From germline, CDR1 is ENHRY and CDR2 SYGVKD. The V and J ends lost 5 bases and 4 bases, in that order; junction bases with no gene match: 8. The CDR3: CAISFLGQDGNTIYF. For the CDR3, the DNA is TGTGCCATCAGTTTCCTTGGACAGGACGGAAACACCATATATTTT.

This clonotype has a count of ten or more. The J gene is TRBJ1-1, the V gene TRBV6-5; D not certain. CDR1 is MNHEY, CDR2 SVGAGI, per germline. This CDR3 spans 13 amino acids. V lost 0 bases to trimming and J lost 4 bases, with 6 bases between them. CDR3 region: CASSYSLGTEAFF. The CDR3 coding sequence is TGTGCCAGCAGTTACTCATTAGGCACTGAAGCTTTCTTT.

This clonotype has at least ten counts. CDR3 loop: CSVEEQFF. The CDR3, as DNA: TGCAGCGTTGAAGAGCAGTTCTTC. The chain combines TRBV29-1 with TRBJ2-1; D unresolved. There are 8 residues in the CDR3. V lost 0 bases and J 12 bases, leaving 0 bases between the germline ends. CDR1 SQVTM and CDR2 ANQGSEA come from the germline V gene.

This clonotype was counted at least ten times. This rearrangement joins TRBV12-3 or TRBV12-4 to TRBJ2-5; 8 bases line up with TRBD2. J was trimmed by 4 bases and V by 6 bases; bases with no gene match: 4. The CDR3 loop spans 13 amino acids. DNA of the CDR3: TGTGCCAGCAGCCGGGGGGGGGGAGAGACCCAGTACTTC. Translating gives CASSRGGGETQYF.

By its share, this clonotype is medium-sized. The gene calls are TRBV5-1 and TRBJ2-7; D not resolved. The CDR3 has 14 residues. Germline lookup yields CDR1 SGHRS and CDR2 YFSETQ. Trimming pared 8 bases from V and 0 bases from J, leaving 15 bases between. CDR3 protein: CASRPRVTSYEQYF. The CDR3 DNA sequence: TGCGCCAGTAGGCCCAGAGTCACCTCCTACGAGCAGTACTTC.